These T cell receptor beta chains were read from a single sample in a study of blood T cell repertoires in COVID-19. Libraries were prepared by immunoSEQ multiplex PCR; TCRdb keeps only in-frame clonotypes and omits some of them. The sample lists 230,000 or so clones; 90% were seen once. Sample: peripheral blood. The receptors come from a woman aged 55-70 years with COVID-19, enrolled during active disease. Both conserved end residues are part of each CDR3. The order of the fields is CDR3 length, J gene, V gene, clone size, D gene, CDR3 DNA, CDR3 protein. A D gene is named only where the DNA matches it firmly. Clone sizes are given selectively: once, few, many, or a class where the clone is expanded.

CDR3 length: 16; J gene: TRBJ2-6; V gene: TRBV6-1; clone size: -; D gene: -; CDR3 DNA: TGTGCCAGCAGTGAAGCTGTGTATTCTGGGGCCAACGTCCTGACTTTC; CDR3 protein: CASSEAVYSGANVLTF
CDR3 length: 14; J gene: TRBJ1-5; V gene: TRBV5-1; clone size: -; D gene: -; CDR3 DNA: TGCGCCAGCAGCCCCCGGGGGGGCAATCAGCCCCAGCATTTT; CDR3 protein: CASSPRGGNQPQHF
CDR3 length: 16; J gene: TRBJ1-2; V gene: TRBV7-2; clone size: -; D gene: -; CDR3 DNA: TGTGCCAGCAGCGCCCAGACAGGCATAGCTAACTATGGCTACACCTTC; CDR3 protein: CASSAQTGIANYGYTF
CDR3 length: 17; J gene: TRBJ1-1; V gene: TRBV2; clone size: -; D gene: -; CDR3 DNA: TGTGCCAGCGGCCAGGGGAGGGATCAATTAATGAACACTGAAGCTTTCTTT; CDR3 protein: CASGQGRDQLMNTEAFF
CDR3 length: 15; J gene: TRBJ2-1; V gene: TRBV3-1/TRBV3-2; clone size: -; D gene: TRBD2; CDR3 DNA: TGTGCCAGCAGCCAAGCTAGCGGGGCGATCAATGAGCAGTTCTTC; CDR3 protein: CASSQASGAINEQFF
CDR3 length: 15; J gene: TRBJ1-1; V gene: TRBV18; clone size: -; D gene: -; CDR3 DNA: TGTGCCAGCTCACTCTCACTTAGACGGGACACTGAAGCTTTCTTT; CDR3 protein: CASSLSLRRDTEAFF
CDR3 length: 15; J gene: TRBJ1-3; V gene: TRBV9; clone size: few; D gene: -; CDR3 DNA: TGTGCCAGCAGCGCACAAACAGGGCAGGGAAACACCATATATTTT; CDR3 protein: CASSAQTGQGNTIYF
CDR3 length: 15; J gene: TRBJ1-5; V gene: TRBV19; clone size: -; D gene: -; CDR3 DNA: TGTGCCAGTAGGACCCCCCGGACAGGCAATCAGCCCCAGCATTTT; CDR3 protein: CASRTPRTGNQPQHF
CDR3 length: 13; J gene: TRBJ2-2; V gene: TRBV23-1; clone size: -; D gene: -; CDR3 DNA: TGCGCCAGCAGTCAACGGGGGTCGAGGGAGCTGTTTTTT; CDR3 protein: CASSQRGSRELFF
CDR3 length: 11; J gene: TRBJ2-5; V gene: TRBV20-1; clone size: -; D gene: -; CDR3 DNA: TGCAGTGCGGGCGCCCAAGAGACCCAGTACTTC; CDR3 protein: CSAGAQETQYF
CDR3 length: 14; J gene: TRBJ1-2; V gene: TRBV19; clone size: -; D gene: TRBD1; CDR3 DNA: TGTGCCAGTAGTAAGGGGGCGCCCGGCTATGGCTACACCTTC; CDR3 protein: CASSKGAPGYGYTF
CDR3 length: 12; J gene: TRBJ1-2; V gene: TRBV7-2; clone size: -; D gene: -; CDR3 DNA: TGTGCCAGCAGCTCCGACAGATATGGCTACACCTTC; CDR3 protein: CASSSDRYGYTF
CDR3 length: 14; J gene: TRBJ2-7; V gene: TRBV7-6; clone size: -; D gene: TRBD2; CDR3 DNA: TGTGCCAGCAGCCGGGAGGCCAGCTCCTACGAGCAGTACTTC; CDR3 protein: CASSREASSYEQYF
CDR3 length: 12; J gene: TRBJ2-5; V gene: TRBV30; clone size: -; D gene: -; CDR3 DNA: TGTGCCTGGAGTGCGGTAGGCGGGTCCCAGTACTTC; CDR3 protein: CAWSAVGGSQYF
CDR3 length: 13; J gene: TRBJ1-6; V gene: TRBV7-2; clone size: -; D gene: -; CDR3 DNA: TGTGCCAGCAGCCCGACAGCTAATTCACCCCTCCACTTT; CDR3 protein: CASSPTANSPLHF
CDR3 length: 16; J gene: TRBJ1-4; V gene: TRBV5-1; clone size: -; D gene: TRBD1; CDR3 DNA: TGCGCCAGCAGCTGGACGGTGACAGGGGATGATGAAAAACTGTTTTTT; CDR3 protein: CASSWTVTGDDEKLFF
CDR3 length: 12; J gene: TRBJ1-2; V gene: TRBV10-3; clone size: -; D gene: TRBD1; CDR3 DNA: TGTGCCATCACTGGACAGGGAACTGGCTACACCTTC; CDR3 protein: CAITGQGTGYTF
CDR3 length: 15; J gene: TRBJ2-2; V gene: TRBV6-2/TRBV6-3; clone size: -; D gene: -; CDR3 DNA: TGTGCCAGCAGCTTACAGGGACACGACACCGGGGAGCTGTTTTTT; CDR3 protein: CASSLQGHDTGELFF
CDR3 length: 15; J gene: TRBJ2-5; V gene: TRBV2; clone size: -; D gene: -; CDR3 DNA: TGTGCCAGCAGTGAAGCGCGTCAGCCCGGGGAGACCCAGTACTTC; CDR3 protein: CASSEARQPGETQYF
CDR3 length: 14; J gene: TRBJ2-2; V gene: TRBV7-9; clone size: once; D gene: TRBD1; CDR3 DNA: TGTGCCTGCCCCAGGACAGGGAACACCGGGGAGCTGTTTTTT; CDR3 protein: CACPRTGNTGELFF
CDR3 length: 13; J gene: TRBJ2-7; V gene: TRBV5-1; clone size: -; D gene: -; CDR3 DNA: TGCGCCAGCAGCACGGACATTTCCTACGAGCAGTACTTC; CDR3 protein: CASSTDISYEQYF
CDR3 length: 12; J gene: TRBJ1-5; V gene: TRBV7-3; clone size: -; D gene: -; CDR3 DNA: TGTGCCAGCAGCCTCCTCCGGGAGCCCCAGCATTTT; CDR3 protein: CASSLLREPQHF
CDR3 length: 13; J gene: TRBJ1-2; V gene: TRBV3-1/TRBV3-2; clone size: once; D gene: TRBD1; CDR3 DNA: TGTGCCAGCAGCCAAGTACAGGGGGCTGGCTACACCTTC; CDR3 protein: CASSQVQGAGYTF
CDR3 length: 16; J gene: TRBJ2-7; V gene: TRBV15; clone size: -; D gene: TRBD1; CDR3 DNA: TGTGCCACCAGCAGAGATCAGGGCCGGGACAGCTACGAGCAGTACTTC; CDR3 protein: CATSRDQGRDSYEQYF
CDR3 length: 15; J gene: TRBJ1-4; V gene: TRBV7-2; clone size: once; D gene: TRBD1; CDR3 DNA: TGTGCCAGCAGCTTATTTGGACAGGTCGATGAAAAACTGTTTTTT; CDR3 protein: CASSLFGQVDEKLFF
CDR3 length: 15; J gene: TRBJ2-3; V gene: TRBV3-1/TRBV3-2; clone size: -; D gene: -; CDR3 DNA: TGTGCCAGCAGACCGACTAGTACTCGCACAGATACGCAGTATTTT; CDR3 protein: CASRPTSTRTDTQYF
CDR3 length: 13; J gene: TRBJ2-4; V gene: TRBV7-9; clone size: -; D gene: TRBD1; CDR3 DNA: TGTGCCAGCAGCCCGAGACAGGGGGACATTCAGTACTTC; CDR3 protein: CASSPRQGDIQYF
CDR3 length: 15; J gene: TRBJ1-4; V gene: TRBV11-2; clone size: -; D gene: TRBD1; CDR3 DNA: TGTGCCAGCAGCTTATCCGGACAGGGGAATGAAAAACTGTTTTTT; CDR3 protein: CASSLSGQGNEKLFF
CDR3 length: 15; J gene: TRBJ2-6; V gene: TRBV28; clone size: -; D gene: -; CDR3 DNA: TGTGCCAGCAGTCCAGGGGGGTCTGGGGCCAACGTCCTGACTTTC; CDR3 protein: CASSPGGSGANVLTF
CDR3 length: 15; J gene: TRBJ1-3; V gene: TRBV7-2; clone size: -; D gene: -; CDR3 DNA: TGTGCCAGCAGCCAACAGGGAACCTCTGGAAACACCATATATTTT; CDR3 protein: CASSQQGTSGNTIYF
CDR3 length: 16; J gene: TRBJ2-3; V gene: TRBV11-3; clone size: -; D gene: -; CDR3 DNA: TGTGCCAGCAGCTCAGGACGGGGGGCCGGCACAGATACGCAGTATTTT; CDR3 protein: CASSSGRGAGTDTQYF
CDR3 length: 16; J gene: TRBJ2-3; V gene: TRBV7-2; clone size: -; D gene: TRBD2; CDR3 DNA: TGTGCCAGCAGCTCTGGACTAGAAGGCGGCGCAGATACGCAGTATTTT; CDR3 protein: CASSSGLEGGADTQYF
CDR3 length: 13; J gene: TRBJ1-1; V gene: TRBV7-9; clone size: -; D gene: -; CDR3 DNA: TGTGCCAGCAGCTTAACCCTAGGCACTGAAGCCTTCTTT; CDR3 protein: CASSLTLGTEAFF
CDR3 length: 18; J gene: TRBJ1-4; V gene: TRBV7-9; clone size: -; D gene: TRBD1; CDR3 DNA: TGTGCCAGCAGCTTCCTCCTCTCCGGGACAGGGTCAGCTGAAAAACTGTTTTTT; CDR3 protein: CASSFLLSGTGSAEKLFF
CDR3 length: 15; J gene: TRBJ2-2; V gene: TRBV6-5; clone size: -; D gene: -; CDR3 DNA: TGTGCCAGCACCCCGGACAGACCGGGGTGGAGCGAGCTGTTTTTT; CDR3 protein: CASTPDRPGWSELFF
CDR3 length: 15; J gene: TRBJ2-5; V gene: TRBV18; clone size: -; D gene: TRBD2; CDR3 DNA: TGTGCCAGCTCACCACCGGAAAGGGAGGGGGAGACCCAGTACTTC; CDR3 protein: CASSPPEREGETQYF
CDR3 length: 19; J gene: TRBJ2-2; V gene: TRBV3-1/TRBV3-2; clone size: -; D gene: TRBD1; CDR3 DNA: TGTGCCAGCAGCCAGAAACAGGGGGGACACCTCGCGAACACCGGGGAGCTGTTTTTT; CDR3 protein: CASSQKQGGHLANTGELFF
CDR3 length: 16; J gene: TRBJ1-6; V gene: TRBV4-3; clone size: -; D gene: -; CDR3 DNA: TGCGCCAGCAGCCAAGAGGGGGAGGGGAGGGATTCACCCCTCCACTTT; CDR3 protein: CASSQEGEGRDSPLHF
CDR3 length: 14; J gene: TRBJ1-1; V gene: TRBV2; clone size: -; D gene: -; CDR3 DNA: TGTGCCAGCAGAGCCGACGGAGTGAACGCTGAAGCTTTCTTT; CDR3 protein: CASRADGVNAEAFF
CDR3 length: 13; J gene: TRBJ1-1; V gene: TRBV3-1/TRBV3-2; clone size: -; D gene: -; CDR3 DNA: TGTGCCACCTCTATAGTAGGGGGAACTGAAGCTTTCTTT; CDR3 protein: CATSIVGGTEAFF
CDR3 length: 14; J gene: TRBJ1-2; V gene: TRBV7-9; clone size: -; D gene: -; CDR3 DNA: TGTGCCAGCAGCCCCCGGCGGGTGGCCTATGGCTACACCTTC; CDR3 protein: CASSPRRVAYGYTF
CDR3 length: 13; J gene: TRBJ1-2; V gene: TRBV9; clone size: -; D gene: -; CDR3 DNA: TGTGCCAGCAGCGTGGGGCTCGACAGGCCACCTTTCTTC; CDR3 protein: CASSVGLDRPPFF
CDR3 length: 19; J gene: TRBJ1-4; V gene: TRBV7-9; clone size: -; D gene: -; CDR3 DNA: TGTGCCAGCAGCTTAATAACATTTCGGGGAGGGTTAACTAATGAAAAACTGTTTTTT; CDR3 protein: CASSLITFRGGLTNEKLFF
CDR3 length: 14; J gene: TRBJ1-1; V gene: TRBV7-9; clone size: -; D gene: TRBD1; CDR3 DNA: TGTGCCAGCAGCGTAGGACAGGGGAACACTGAAGCTTTCTTT; CDR3 protein: CASSVGQGNTEAFF
CDR3 length: 13; J gene: TRBJ1-4; V gene: TRBV27; clone size: few; D gene: TRBD1; CDR3 DNA: TGTGCCAGCAGTAGACAGGGTTATGAAAAACTGTTTTTT; CDR3 protein: CASSRQGYEKLFF
CDR3 length: 13; J gene: TRBJ1-1; V gene: TRBV6-5; clone size: -; D gene: -; CDR3 DNA: TGTGCCAGCAGTTTCTACAGGGATACTGAAGCTTTCTTT; CDR3 protein: CASSFYRDTEAFF
CDR3 length: 11; J gene: TRBJ1-2; V gene: TRBV12-3/TRBV12-4; clone size: -; D gene: -; CDR3 DNA: TGTGCCAGCAGTCCACAGCATGGCTACACCTTC; CDR3 protein: CASSPQHGYTF
CDR3 length: 15; J gene: TRBJ2-1; V gene: TRBV15; clone size: once; D gene: TRBD2; CDR3 DNA: TGTGCCACCAGCGAGCGGGGAACAACCTACAATGAGCAGTTCTTC; CDR3 protein: CATSERGTTYNEQFF
CDR3 length: 14; J gene: TRBJ1-2; V gene: TRBV27; clone size: -; D gene: -; CDR3 DNA: TGTGCCAGCAGTTTATCCGGGACTTACTATGGCTACACCTTC; CDR3 protein: CASSLSGTYYGYTF
CDR3 length: 18; J gene: TRBJ1-1; V gene: TRBV11-2; clone size: -; D gene: -; CDR3 DNA: TGTGCCAGCAGCTTAGACAAATGGAGAGCAGGGAAGAGCACTGAAGCTTTCTTT; CDR3 protein: CASSLDKWRAGKSTEAFF
CDR3 length: 15; J gene: TRBJ1-5; V gene: TRBV7-2; clone size: -; D gene: TRBD1; CDR3 DNA: TGTGCCAGCAGCTTAGGGGGGTCAGGGGGACAGCCCCAGCATTTT; CDR3 protein: CASSLGGSGGQPQHF
CDR3 length: 14; J gene: TRBJ1-5; V gene: TRBV4-2; clone size: -; D gene: -; CDR3 DNA: TGTGCCAGCAGCCAAGAAGGGGGACGGCAGCCCCAGCATTTT; CDR3 protein: CASSQEGGRQPQHF